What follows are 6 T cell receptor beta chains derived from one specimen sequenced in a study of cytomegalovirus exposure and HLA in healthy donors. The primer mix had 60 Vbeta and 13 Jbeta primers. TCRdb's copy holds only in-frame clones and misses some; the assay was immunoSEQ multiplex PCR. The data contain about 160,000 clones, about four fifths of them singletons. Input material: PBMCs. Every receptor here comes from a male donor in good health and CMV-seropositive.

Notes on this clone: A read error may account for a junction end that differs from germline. CDR3 amino acids: CSSSLPGRFGEKLFF. The CDR3 DNA follows: TGTTCCAGCAGCTTGCCAGGCCGGTTCGGTGAAAAACTGTTTTTT. The rearrangement uses TRBV7-9 and TRBJ1-4; no clear D. This CDR3 is built from 15 residues. Germline V gene lookup returns CDR1 SEHNR and CDR2 FQNEAQ (reference sequence).

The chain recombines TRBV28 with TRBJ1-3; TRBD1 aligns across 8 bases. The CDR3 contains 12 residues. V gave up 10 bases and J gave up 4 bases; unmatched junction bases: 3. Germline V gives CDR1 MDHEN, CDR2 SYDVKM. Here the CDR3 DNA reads TGTGCCACCGGGACAGGAGGAAACACCATATATTTT. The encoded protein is CATGTGGNTIYF.

CDR3 nucleotide sequence: TGTGCCAGCAGCTGGGACAGAGGAGGCACAGATACGCAGTATTTT. It translates to CASSWDRGGTDTQYF. This rearrangement joins TRBV5-4 to TRBJ2-3; 7 bases line up with TRBD1. V dropped 3 bases and J dropped 1; count of bases not matched to a gene: 5. The CDR3 has 15 residues. Per germline, CDR1 SGHNT and CDR2 YYREEE (reference sequence).

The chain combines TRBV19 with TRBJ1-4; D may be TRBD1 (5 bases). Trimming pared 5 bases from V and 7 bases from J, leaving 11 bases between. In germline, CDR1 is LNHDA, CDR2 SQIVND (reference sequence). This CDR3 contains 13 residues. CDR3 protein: CASSPPGGEKLFF. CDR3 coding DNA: TGTGCCAGTAGTCCGCCGGGGGGTGAAAAACTGTTTTTT. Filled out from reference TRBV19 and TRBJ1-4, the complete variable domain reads DGGITQSPKYLFRKEGQNVTLSCEQNLNHDAMYWYRQDPGQGLRLIYYSQIVNDFQKGDIAEGYSVSREKKESFPLTVTSAQKNPTAFYLCASSPPGGEKLFFGSGTQLSVL.

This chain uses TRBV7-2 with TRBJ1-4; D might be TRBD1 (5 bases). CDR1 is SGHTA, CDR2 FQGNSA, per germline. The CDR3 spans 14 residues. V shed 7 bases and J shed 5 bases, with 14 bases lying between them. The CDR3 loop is CASTTLRGNEKLFF. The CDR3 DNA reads TGTGCCAGCACCACCCTCCGGGGGAATGAAAAACTGTTTTTT.

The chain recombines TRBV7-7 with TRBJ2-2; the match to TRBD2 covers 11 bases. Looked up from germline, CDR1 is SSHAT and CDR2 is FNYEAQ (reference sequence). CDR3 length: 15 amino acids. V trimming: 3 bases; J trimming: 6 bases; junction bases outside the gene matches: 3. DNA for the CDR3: TGTGCCAGCAGCTTTACTAGCGGGAGCGCCGGGGAGCTGTTTTTT. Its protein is CASSFTSGSAGELFF.